The T cell receptor beta chain under discussion was sequenced for a study of blood T cell repertoires in COVID-19. This CDR3 is built from 16 residues. Trimming cost V 4 bases and J 4 bases, with 17 bases left between them. From germline, CDR1 is SGHTA and CDR2 FQGTGA. Enrolled through a virtual design, the participants were between roughly 18 and 89 years of age and came from under 30 US areas. Method: immunoSEQ multiplex PCR; TCRdb's copy keeps in-frame clones and lacks some. Among 350,000 or so clones listed, roughly 85% were seen once. The rearrangement uses TRBV7-3 and TRBJ2-1; tentatively, D is TRBD1 (5 bases). The sequence came from a woman between 35 and 50 years old with acute COVID-19. The sequenced sample was PBMCs or T cells enriched from blood (not recorded which). CDR3 loop: CASSSPGWGPYNEQFF. Written as DNA, the CDR3 is TGTGCCAGCAGCTCCCCAGGTTGGGGCCCATACAATGAGCAGTTCTTC.